The 18 T cell receptor beta chains below come from one sample, sequenced in a study of blood T cells in healthy people across ages. PCR was performed a second time for roughly 6 to 12 cycles using a sample-barcoded 5' primer and a J-beta primer mix. MiXCR, applied by TCRdb to the 5' RACE reads, yields one record per CDR3 protein. The sample has just over 800,000 distinct CDR3 sequences, under 80% seen once; the top ten hold roughly a quarter. Sequencing was done on a sample of blood. The origin of the receptors is a man aged 25-45 years in good health.

V usage is TRBV29-1 and J usage is TRBJ2-7; maybe TRBD1 (6 bases). This CDR3 region has 14 residues. Per germline, CDR1 SQVTM and CDR2 ANQGSEA. The ends were cut back, 0 bases at V and 2 bases at J, with 11 bases in the middle. As DNA, the CDR3 is TGCAGCGTTGAAGATGGGCAGGGGACCTACGAGCAGTACTTC. The encoded protein is CSVEDGQGTYEQYF.

The chain uses TRBV11-1 and TRBJ2-7, with 7 bases aligning to TRBD1. With V trimmed by 5 bases and J by 6 bases, 10 bases remained unmatched. The CDR3 has 14 amino acids. The germline V gene has CDR1 SGHAT and CDR2 FQDESV (reference sequence). DNA of the CDR3: TGTGCCAGCAGCGCCATCGACAGGGCAGGCGAGCAGTACTTC. Its translation is CASSAIDRAGEQYF.

This clonotype was seen a handful of times. V usage is TRBV29-1 and J usage is TRBJ2-5, with D perhaps matching TRBD1 (5 bases). This CDR3 has 13 residues. V was shortened by 4 bases and J by 1 base, with 10 bases between the two germline ends. In germline, CDR1 is SQVTM, CDR2 ANQGSEA. CDR3 coding DNA: TGCAGCGTTGCTGACAGACCCCAAGAGACCCAGTACTTC. Protein: CSVADRPQETQYF.

The gene calls are TRBV6-2 or TRBV6-3 and TRBJ1-1, with 10 bases aligning to TRBD1. The V gene end was trimmed by 6 bases and the J gene end by 5 bases; junction bases not matched to a gene: 6. This CDR3 contains 14 residues. Germline CDR1 is MNHEY and CDR2 is SVGEGT. CDR3 DNA: TGTGCCAGCAGACCGACAGGGGGCTTTACTGAAGCTTTCTTT. It is translated as CASRPTGGFTEAFF.

The rearrangement links TRBV12-3 or TRBV12-4 to TRBJ2-1; tentatively, D is TRBD1 (5 bases). This CDR3 is 16 amino acids long. The V end was cut by 6 bases, the J end by 4 bases, with 19 bases between. DNA for the CDR3: TGTGCCAGCAGACCCGACAGTGCCCTTCATTACAATGAGCAGTTCTTC. Its protein product is CASRPDSALHYNEQFF.

This clonotype was seen only a few times. V and J are TRBV7-6 and TRBJ1-2; D is perhaps TRBD1 (6 bases). The CDR3 runs 14 residues. Trimming took 5 bases from V and 4 from J, leaving 14 bases between them. Germline V gene sequence: CDR1 SGHVS, CDR2 FNYEAQ. For the CDR3, the DNA is TGTGCCAGCAGCCCACAGGGTTGGGGCTATGGCTACACCTTC. Translating it yields CASSPQGWGYGYTF.

This rearrangement joins TRBV20-1 to TRBJ1-6; D not certain. CDR1 and CDR2 (germline): DFQATT, SNEGSKA (reference sequence). V gave up 6 bases and J gave up 1 base, with 10 bases separating them. The CDR3 spans 14 residues. The CDR3 loop reads CSAPPRSYNSPLHF. In DNA form, the CDR3 reads TGCAGTGCCCCGCCGCGGTCCTATAATTCACCCCTCCACTTT.

This clonotype was picked up a small number of times. The chain is built from TRBV28 and TRBJ2-5, with 9 bases fitting TRBD1. CDR1 is MDHEN, CDR2 SYDVKM, per germline. This CDR3 spans 16 amino acids. Losses at the gene ends were 4 bases for V and 0 bases for J; bases not matched to a gene: 6. The CDR3 sequence: CASSSSGTGYQETQYF. The DNA of the CDR3 is TGTGCCAGCAGTTCCTCCGGGACAGGGTACCAAGAGACCCAGTACTTC. Full variable domain (remainder filled in from reference TRBV28 and TRBJ2-5): DVKVTQSSRYLVKRTGEKVFLECVQDMDHENMFWYRQDPGLGLRLIYFSYDVKMKEKGDIPEGYSVSREKKERFSLILESASTNQTSMYLCASSSSGTGYQETQYFGPGTRLLVL.

The chain has TRBV2 and TRBJ2-1, with 8 bases lining up with TRBD2. The length of the CDR3 is 14 residues. J was trimmed by 6 bases and V by 6 bases; bases with no gene match: 7. Germline CDR1 SNHLY, CDR2 FYNNEI. The CDR3 spells CASRSGGGTNEQFF. CDR3 nucleotides: TGTGCCAGCAGATCCGGGGGGGGAACCAATGAGCAGTTCTTC.

This clonotype was found once. V is TRBV9 and J is TRBJ2-3; D assignment may be TRBD1 or TRBD2 (5 bases each). This CDR3 is 16 amino acids long. Looked up from germline, CDR1 is SGDLS and CDR2 is YYNGEE. Trimming took off 3 bases at V and 4 bases at J, with 18 bases between the two ends. CDR3 coding DNA: TGTGCCAGCAGCGAGGGACCGCCTTATGGGGCAGATACGCAGTATTTT. Its translation: CASSEGPPYGADTQYF.

The V gene is TRBV5-8, the J gene TRBJ2-5; D gene uncertain. The CDR3 has 14 amino acids. Germline V gene lookup returns CDR1 SGHTS and CDR2 YDEGEE. Between the trimmed V and J ends, which lost 2 bases and 1 base, there was a span of 9 bases. This CDR3 reads CASSFPGLQETQYF. In nucleotides, the CDR3 is TGTGCCAGCAGCTTTCCCGGCCTCCAAGAGACCCAGTACTTC.

This rearrangement joins TRBV15 to TRBJ2-1; D unclear. Germline assignment: CDR1 LNHNV and CDR2 YYDKDF (reference sequence). The CDR3 contains 13 residues. V lost 9 bases to trimming and J lost 4 bases, with 13 bases between them. The CDR3 spells CATSDLEYNEQFF. DNA for the CDR3: TGTGCCACTAGTGATCTAGAATACAATGAGCAGTTCTTC.

This chain links TRBV7-9 with TRBJ2-4; 7 bases line up with TRBD2. CDR3 length equals 16 residues. CDR1 is SEHNR and CDR2 is FQNEAQ in the germline V gene (reference sequence). Trimming removed 4 bases from V and 1 base from J; junction bases left unmatched: 7. CDR3 amino acids: CASSSEGRGAKNIQYF. The CDR3 nucleotides are TGTGCCAGCAGCTCTGAGGGGCGGGGGGCCAAAAACATTCAGTACTTC.

This sequence joins TRBV9 and TRBJ2-3; 11 bases agree with TRBD2. CDR3 length: 18 amino acids. The ends lost 5 bases at V and 0 bases at J; junction bases unmatched: 11. Germline V gene sequence: CDR1 SGDLS, CDR2 YYNGEE. The CDR3 protein is CASSYTSGGPPSTDTQYF. In nucleotides, the CDR3 is TGTGCCAGCAGTTACACTAGCGGGGGACCCCCTAGCACAGATACGCAGTATTTT.

The J gene is TRBJ2-4, the V gene TRBV7-9; no clear D gene. The J call may be mistaken, given a closer DNA end match to TRBJ2-7. Per the germline V gene, CDR1 is SEHNR and CDR2 is FQNEAQ (reference sequence). The CDR3 consists of 14 residues. CDR3 in DNA: TGTGCCAGCAGCTTGATCAAGGATTTCTACGAGCAGTACTTC. It encodes CASSLIKDFYEQYF.

The sample holds a few counts of this clonotype. V gene TRBV29-1 combines with J gene TRBJ1-2; D remains ambiguous. This CDR3 is 14 amino acids long. Trimming shortened V by 4 bases and J by 8 bases, and 20 bases separated the two germline ends. CDR1 is SQVTM, CDR2 ANQGSEA, per germline. The CDR3 loop is CSVVLGSTTQGYTF. The CDR3 DNA reads TGCAGCGTTGTTTTGGGGTCTACTACCCAAGGCTACACCTTC.

The rearrangement uses TRBV7-9 and TRBJ2-5, with 9 bases lining up with TRBD1. The DNA end favors TRBJ2-7, so the J call may be wrong. The CDR3 is 17 amino acids. The V gene's germline CDR1 is SEHNR and CDR2 FQNEAQ (reference sequence). The DNA of the CDR3 is TGTGCCAGCAGCTTAGAGGTGGACAGGGGAGGGAGATACGAGCAGTACTTC. Encoded protein: CASSLEVDRGGRYEQYF.

The genes are TRBV9 and TRBJ1-2; 7 bases agree with TRBD1. After removal of 4 bases from V and 4 bases from J, the junction contained 22 bases not matched to a gene. Germline CDR1 reads SGDLS; CDR2 reads YYNGEE. The CDR3 totals 19 residues. The chain's CDR3 is CASSPSEAAGGHRGYGYTF. In nucleotides, the CDR3 is TGTGCCAGCAGCCCATCTGAGGCGGCAGGGGGTCACAGGGGCTATGGCTACACCTTC. The full variable domain, rest sourced from reference TRBV9 and TRBJ1-2, is DSGVTQTPKHLITATGQRVTLRCSPRSGDLSVYWYQQSLDQGLQFLIQYYNGEERAKGNILERFSAQQFPDLHSELNLSSLELGDSALYFCASSPSEAAGGHRGYGYTFGSGTRLTVV.